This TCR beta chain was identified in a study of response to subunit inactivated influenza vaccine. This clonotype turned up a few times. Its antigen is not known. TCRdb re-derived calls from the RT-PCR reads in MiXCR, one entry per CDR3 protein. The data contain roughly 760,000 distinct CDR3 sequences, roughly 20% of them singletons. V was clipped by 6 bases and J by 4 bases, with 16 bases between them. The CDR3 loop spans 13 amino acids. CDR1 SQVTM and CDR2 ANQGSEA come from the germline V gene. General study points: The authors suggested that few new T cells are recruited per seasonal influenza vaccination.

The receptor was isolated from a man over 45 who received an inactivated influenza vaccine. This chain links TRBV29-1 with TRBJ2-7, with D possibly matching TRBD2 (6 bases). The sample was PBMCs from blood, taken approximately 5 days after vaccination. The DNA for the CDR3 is TGCAGCGTAAGTCGGGAGCTTGGGTACGAGCAGTACTTC. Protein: CSVSRELGYEQYF.